One and the same sample provided the 19 T cell receptor beta chains below, sequenced in a study of blood T cell repertoires in COVID-19. Method: immunoSEQ multiplex PCR; TCRdb's copy keeps in-frame clones and lacks some. Of 120,000 or so clones listed, roughly 80% were seen once; the top ten hold 20% to 30%. The sample comprised peripheral blood. The origin of the receptors is a human donor in a cohort sampled during active COVID-19.

The chain employs TRBV28 and TRBJ1-3, with a tentative D call TRBD1 (5 bases). CDR1 and CDR2 (germline): MDHEN, SYDVKM. V was trimmed by 6 bases and J by 4 bases, leaving 16 bases between them. CDR3 length: 15 residues. The CDR3 DNA reads TGTGCCAGCAGATTCCGCCGGCGGGGGGGAAACACCATATATTTT. It yields the protein CASRFRRRGGNTIYF. Based on the CDR3 plus reference TRBV28 and TRBJ1-3, the full variable domain is DVKVTQSSRYLVKRTGEKVFLECVQDMDHENMFWYRQDPGLGLRLIYFSYDVKMKEKGDIPEGYSVSREKKERFSLILESASTNQTSMYLCASRFRRRGGNTIYFGEGSWLTVV.

The rearrangement uses TRBV6-2 or TRBV6-3 and TRBJ2-5, with 8 bases identical to TRBD2. The CDR3 extends over 17 amino acids. The junction had 13 bases not matched to a gene; V was cut back by 2 bases and J by 5 bases. Germline V CDR1 and CDR2: MNHEY, SVGEGT. The CDR3 loop is CASSYPRERESRETQYF. As DNA, the CDR3 is TGTGCCAGCAGTTACCCGAGGGAGCGGGAGTCCCGCGAGACCCAGTACTTC.

This chain connects TRBV5-1 to TRBJ1-4; D is unclear. The CDR3 extends over 14 amino acids. V was cut by 4 bases and J by 4 bases, with 11 bases left in between. The V gene's germline CDR1 is SGHRS and CDR2 YFSETQ. CDR3 in DNA: TGCGCCAGCAGCCCGCTGGGAGGTAATGAAAAACTGTTTTTT. Translation gives CASSPLGGNEKLFF.

This clone showed up just once. The chain is built from TRBV7-9 and TRBJ2-7, with 7 bases matching TRBD2. The CDR3 length is 15 residues. V was clipped by 2 bases and J by 2 bases; unmatched bases: 6. CDR1 and CDR2 from the germline V gene are SEHNR and FQNEAQ (reference sequence). The CDR3 protein is CASSLTASGPYEQYF. The DNA for the CDR3 is TGTGCCAGCAGCTTAACGGCTAGCGGCCCCTACGAGCAGTACTTC.

This clone was detected once. This sequence joins TRBV9 and TRBJ2-3; 7 bases are a match to TRBD2. After removal of 4 bases from V and 0 bases from J, the junction contained 8 bases not matched to a gene. The germline V gene encodes CDR1 SGDLS and CDR2 YYNGEE. This CDR3 is 16 amino acids long. In DNA form, the CDR3 reads TGTGCCAGCAGCCCTCAACCGGGACTAAGCACAGATACGCAGTATTTT. Its translation is CASSPQPGLSTDTQYF. The entire variable domain, with the rest obtained from reference TRBV9 and TRBJ2-3, is as follows: DSGVTQTPKHLITATGQRVTLRCSPRSGDLSVYWYQQSLDQGLQFLIQYYNGEERAKGNILERFSAQQFPDLHSELNLSSLELGDSALYFCASSPQPGLSTDTQYFGPGTRLTVL.

This chain joins TRBV4-1 and TRBJ1-1; D gene ambiguous. Deletions cut 2 bases from V and 4 bases from J, with 8 bases between. CDR1 is MGHRA, CDR2 YSYEKL, per germline. CDR3 length: 13 amino acids. In DNA, the CDR3 is TGCGCCAGCAGCCAATATCAGTCCACTGAAGCTTTCTTT. Translation: CASSQYQSTEAFF.

This clone occurred once. The V call is TRBV11-3, the J call TRBJ2-3, with D possibly TRBD2 on 6 matching bases. Trimming took off 0 bases at V and 0 bases at J, with 13 bases between the two ends. Germline V gene data show CDR1 as SGHNT and CDR2 as YENEEA. The CDR3 is 17 residues long. CDR3 in amino acids: CASSLDGGITSTDTQYF. The CDR3 nucleotides read TGTGCCAGCAGCTTAGATGGAGGGATTACTAGCACAGATACGCAGTATTTT.

V is TRBV28 and J is TRBJ1-4, with a tentative D call TRBD1 (6 bases). The CDR3 runs to 16 residues. CDR1 and CDR2 (germline): MDHEN, SYDVKM. Trimming removed 3 bases from V and 4 bases from J, with 15 bases in between. DNA of the CDR3: TGTGCCAGCAGTTTCCCTTTACAGGGAGATAATGAAAAACTGTTTTTT. It codes for CASSFPLQGDNEKLFF.

The rearrangement joins TRBV3-1 (or the pseudogene TRBV3-2) to TRBJ1-1; the match to TRBD1 covers 8 bases. The V segment lost 8 bases and the J segment 6 bases; nucleotides outside the gene matches: 8. The CDR3 covers 13 residues. Germline loops: CDR1 LGHDT, CDR2 YNNKEL (reference sequence). For the CDR3, the DNA is TGTGCCAGCGCACCACAGGGGGTCGCTGAAGCTTTCTTT. The encoded protein is CASAPQGVAEAFF.

This sequence joins TRBV5-1 and TRBJ1-1; the D gene is possibly TRBD1 (6 bases). Trimming took 3 bases from V and 0 from J, leaving 9 bases between them. This CDR3 has 14 amino acids. CDR1 is SGHRS and CDR2 is YFSETQ in the germline V gene. CDR3 protein: CASSSRTVNTEAFF. DNA for the CDR3: TGCGCCAGCAGCTCGAGGACAGTGAACACTGAAGCTTTCTTT.

The chain links TRBV4-2 to TRBJ1-3, with D perhaps matching TRBD1 (5 bases). V shed 6 bases and J shed 4 bases, with 16 bases lying between them. The CDR3 consists of 15 residues. The V gene's germline CDR1 is LGHNA and CDR2 YNFKEQ. The chain's CDR3 is CASSVVGEGGNTIYF. The DNA of the CDR3 is TGTGCCAGCAGTGTCGTGGGGGAGGGCGGAAACACCATATATTTT.

The rearrangement joins TRBV19 to TRBJ1-5, with a weak D call TRBD1 (5 bases). V lost 6 bases, J lost 3 bases, and 9 bases lay in between. CDR1 and CDR2 (germline): LNHDA, SQIVND (reference sequence). The CDR3 is 13 residues long. The chain's CDR3 is CASSLGVNQPQHF. CDR3 nucleotide sequence: TGTGCCAGTAGCTTAGGGGTCAATCAGCCCCAGCATTTT.

This CDR3 is CANPTGTGASGNTIYF. CDR3 DNA: TGTGCCAATCCAACCGGGACAGGGGCTTCTGGAAACACCATATATTTT. The J gene is TRBJ1-3, the V gene TRBV14; 10 bases line up with TRBD1. Looked up from germline, CDR1 is SGHDN and CDR2 is FVKESK. V lost 10 bases, J lost 1 base, and 10 bases stayed unmatched. This CDR3 is 16 amino acids long.

This chain links TRBV24-1 with TRBJ2-1, with 7 bases fitting TRBD2. The CDR3 loop spans 16 amino acids. Trimming at V came to 2 bases and at J to 5 bases, leaving 8 bases not matched to a gene. Germline-derived CDR1 and CDR2 are KGHDR and SFDVKD. The CDR3 spells CATSDSGGSVNNEQFF. The DNA of the CDR3 is TGTGCCACCAGTGATTCCGGCGGGAGCGTAAACAATGAGCAGTTCTTC.

The genes are TRBV5-1 and TRBJ2-1; no firm D call. Germline V gene lookup returns CDR1 SGHRS and CDR2 YFSETQ. CDR3 length: 11 residues. The V gene lost 2 bases and the J gene lost 6 bases, with 3 bases spanning the gap. CDR3 DNA sequence: TGCGCCAGCAGCTTTATCAATGAGCAGTTCTTC. As protein: CASSFINEQFF.

This clone has only one observation. This sequence joins TRBV10-3 and TRBJ2-1; possibly TRBD2 for D (5 bases). The V and J ends lost 0 bases and 7 bases respectively, with 16 bases between them. The CDR3 is 16 amino acids. Germline V gene sequence: CDR1 ENHRY, CDR2 SYGVKD. In DNA form, the CDR3 reads TGTGCCATCAGTGAGTCGAGGGTCTTTAACCGAAATGAGCAGTTCTTC. Encoded protein: CAISESRVFNRNEQFF.

V is TRBV29-1 and J is TRBJ2-1; 11 nucleotides align to TRBD1. Germline CDR1 reads SQVTM; CDR2 reads ANQGSEA. This CDR3 has 17 amino acids. V gave up 4 bases and J gave up 6 bases; unmatched junction bases: 14. DNA for the CDR3: TGCAGCGTTGGGTATATCGGTGGGGACAGGGGGACCAATGAGCAGTTCTTC. It codes for CSVGYIGGDRGTNEQFF.

This clone came up a few times. This CDR3 is also generated by other DNA sequences in the sample. V gene TRBV27 combines with J gene TRBJ1-1; D remains ambiguous. Germline values: CDR1 MNHEY, CDR2 SMNVEV (reference sequence). The CDR3 is made up of 13 amino acids. V lost 1 base to trimming and J lost 1 base, with 4 bases between them. CDR3 sequence (DNA): TGTGCCAGCAGTTTATACAGGAACACTGAAGCTTTCTTT. This encodes CASSLYRNTEAFF.

The DNA of the CDR3 is TGTGCCAGCAGCCCTAGCCCCATAGGGAACACTGAAGCTTTCTTT. Translating it yields CASSPSPIGNTEAFF. V gene TRBV4-2 combines with J gene TRBJ1-1; no clear D. Germline CDR1 is LGHNA and CDR2 is YNFKEQ. The CDR3 length is 15 residues. Trimming left V 4 bases short and J 1 base short, with 13 bases between.